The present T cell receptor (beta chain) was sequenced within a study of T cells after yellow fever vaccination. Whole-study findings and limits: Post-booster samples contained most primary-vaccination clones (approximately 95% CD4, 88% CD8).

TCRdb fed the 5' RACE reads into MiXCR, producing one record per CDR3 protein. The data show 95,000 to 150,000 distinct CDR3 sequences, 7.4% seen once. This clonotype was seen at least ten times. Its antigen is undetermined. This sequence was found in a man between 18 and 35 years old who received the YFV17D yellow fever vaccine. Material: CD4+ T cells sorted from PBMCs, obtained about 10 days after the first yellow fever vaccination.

The CDR3 nucleotides are TGCGCCAGCAGCCACAGCCCCCTGGAGGAGCAGTACTTC. It is translated as CASSHSPLEEQYF. The J gene is TRBJ2-7, the V gene TRBV4-1; no reliable D call. Germline-derived CDR1 and CDR2 are MGHRA and YSYEKL. Trimming took 3 bases from V and 7 from J, leaving 13 bases between them. The CDR3 contains 13 residues.